These 10 T cell receptor beta chains originate from one sample sequenced in a study of identical twins. MiXCR, run by TCRdb on the 5' RACE reads, gives a single entry per CDR3 protein. This table holds approximately 20,000 distinct CDR3 sequences, around 70% found once. Specimen: memory (CD45RO+) T cells sorted from blood. The receptors come from a woman between 18 and 29 years old in good health. This table probably holds off-target reads from a library built for another chain.

The chain combines TRBV18 with TRBJ2-1; D may be TRBD2 (5 bases). Between the trimmed V and J ends, which lost 1 base and 3 bases, there was a span of 10 bases. The CDR3 contains 15 residues. CDR1 and CDR2 from the germline V gene are KGHSH and LQKENI. This chain's CDR3 is CASSPLSGNYNEQFF. The CDR3 nucleotides are TGTGCCAGCTCACCACTGTCCGGGAACTACAATGAGCAGTTCTTC.

This chain uses TRBV6-2 or TRBV6-3 with TRBJ2-5; TRBD2 matches at 9 bases. Germline CDR1 is MNHEY and CDR2 is SVGEGT. V lost 1 base and J lost 12; bases outside the gene matches: 6. The CDR3 runs to 13 residues. In nucleotides, the CDR3 is TGTGCCAGCAGTTACTTGGATAGGACTAGCGAGTACTTC. Amino acids: CASSYLDRTSEYF.

The rearrangement links TRBV7-3 to TRBJ2-7, with D hard to call. CDR1 is SGHTA and CDR2 is FQGTGA in the germline V gene. CDR3 length equals 15 residues. V lost 1 base and J lost 1, with 11 bases in between. Here the CDR3 DNA reads TGTGCCAGCAGCTTAAGGTCTGGCGGTTCCTACGAGCAGTACTTC. Its protein product is CASSLRSGGSYEQYF.

This clonotype was seen a handful of times. J is TRBJ2-1 and V is TRBV11-2, with D unresolved. This CDR3 comprises 15 residues. Looked up from germline, CDR1 is SGHAT and CDR2 is FQNNGV. V lost 8 bases and J 1 base, leaving 15 bases between the germline ends. The CDR3 sequence: CASATQVGSYNEQFF. CDR3 nucleotide sequence: TGTGCCAGCGCCACCCAGGTGGGATCCTACAATGAGCAGTTCTTC.

The chain links TRBV11-3 to TRBJ1-1, with 7 bases matching TRBD1. Trimming took 8 bases from V and 5 from J; bases not matched to a gene: 11. The germline CDR1 and CDR2 sequences are SGHNT and YENEEA. This CDR3 has 14 residues. CDR3 sequence reads: CASGNSGGRTEAFF. As DNA, the CDR3 is TGTGCCAGCGGTAACTCAGGGGGGCGGACTGAAGCTTTCTTT.

The sample holds one count of this clonotype. The gene calls are TRBV29-1 and TRBJ2-7; D remains ambiguous. The CDR3 sequence is 14 residues long. Germline V gene lookup returns CDR1 SQVTM and CDR2 ANQGSEA. The germline V and J ends were trimmed by 4 bases and 0 bases, with 13 bases remaining between them. The CDR3 DNA reads as TGCAGCGTTGTGAGGACGGGTAGCTCCTACGAGCAGTACTTC. Translated, it gives CSVVRTGSSYEQYF.

This clonotype was picked up a small number of times. This chain uses TRBV15 with TRBJ1-2, with D uncertain. This CDR3 comprises 14 residues. CDR1 and CDR2 from the germline V gene are LNHNV and YYDKDF (reference sequence). The V end was cut by 3 bases, the J end by 3 bases, with 11 bases between. This CDR3 reads CATSRNLGDYGYTF. CDR3 sequence (DNA): TGTGCCACCAGCAGGAACCTCGGGGACTATGGCTACACCTTC.

This clonotype has a handful of counts. This chain uses TRBV6-1 with TRBJ2-7; no clear D gene. Germline-derived CDR1 and CDR2 are MNHNS and SASEGT. The CDR3 has 13 amino acids. V dropped 8 bases and J dropped 2 bases, with 13 bases sitting between them. CDR3 DNA: TGTGCCAGCGGTGGTGTTCCAGCCTACGAGCAGTACTTC. It encodes CASGGVPAYEQYF.

This clonotype was recorded once. V is TRBV12-3 or TRBV12-4 and J is TRBJ2-1, with a possible D match to TRBD1 (5 bases). Trimming pared 4 bases from V and 3 bases from J, leaving 10 bases between. CDR3 size: 14 residues. CDR3 residues: CASSYPDSYNEQFF. The CDR3 DNA is TGTGCCAGCAGTTACCCCGACAGCTACAATGAGCAGTTCTTC.

This clonotype has more than one count but fewer than ten. The rearrangement joins TRBV20-1 to TRBJ2-7; a weak D match, TRBD2 (5 bases). Germline lookup yields CDR1 DFQATT and CDR2 SNEGSKA (reference sequence). This CDR3 region has 13 residues. V gave up 6 bases and J gave up 0 bases, with 12 bases separating them. CDR3 amino acids: CSAPRTGSYEQYF. The CDR3 DNA follows: TGCAGTGCCCCGAGGACTGGCTCCTACGAGCAGTACTTC.